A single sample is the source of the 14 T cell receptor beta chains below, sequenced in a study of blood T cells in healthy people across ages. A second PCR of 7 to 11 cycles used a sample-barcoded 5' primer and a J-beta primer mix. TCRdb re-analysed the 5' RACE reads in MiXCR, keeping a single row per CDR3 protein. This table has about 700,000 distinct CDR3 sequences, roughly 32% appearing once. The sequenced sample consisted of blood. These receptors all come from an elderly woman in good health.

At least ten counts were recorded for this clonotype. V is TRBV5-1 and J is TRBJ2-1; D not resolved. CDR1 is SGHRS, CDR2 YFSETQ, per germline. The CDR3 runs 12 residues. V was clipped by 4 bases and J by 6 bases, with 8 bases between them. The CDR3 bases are TGCGCCAGCAGCGCGACCTCCAATGAGCAGTTCTTC. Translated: CASSATSNEQFF.

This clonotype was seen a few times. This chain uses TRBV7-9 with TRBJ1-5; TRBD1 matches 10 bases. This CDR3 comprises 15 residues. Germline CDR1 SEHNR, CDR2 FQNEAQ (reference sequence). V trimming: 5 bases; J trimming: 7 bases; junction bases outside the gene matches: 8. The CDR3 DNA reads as TGTGCCAGCAGCACCGCCGGGACAGGGGACCAGCCCCAGCATTTT. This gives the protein CASSTAGTGDQPQHF.

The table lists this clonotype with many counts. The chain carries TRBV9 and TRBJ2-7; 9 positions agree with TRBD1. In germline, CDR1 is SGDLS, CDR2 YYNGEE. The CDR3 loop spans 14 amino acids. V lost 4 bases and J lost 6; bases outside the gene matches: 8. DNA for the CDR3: TGTGCCAGCAGCCCCTGGACAGGGGAGGGCGAGCAGTACTTC. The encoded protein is CASSPWTGEGEQYF.

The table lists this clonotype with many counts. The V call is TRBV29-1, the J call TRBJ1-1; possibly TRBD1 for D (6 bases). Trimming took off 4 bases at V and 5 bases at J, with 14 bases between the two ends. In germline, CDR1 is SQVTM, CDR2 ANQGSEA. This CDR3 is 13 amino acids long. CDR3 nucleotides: TGCAGCGTTGTACAACAGGGCGGGACTGAAGCTTTCTTT. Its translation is CSVVQQGGTEAFF.

CDR3 amino acids: CSASPSGQVNTEAFF. The CDR3 DNA reads TGCAGTGCTAGCCCCTCCGGGCAGGTGAACACTGAAGCTTTCTTT. The chain combines TRBV20-1 with TRBJ1-1, with D hard to call. This CDR3 has 15 amino acids. The V gene lost 3 bases and the J gene lost 0 bases, with 14 bases spanning the gap. Germline CDR1 is DFQATT and CDR2 is SNEGSKA (reference sequence).

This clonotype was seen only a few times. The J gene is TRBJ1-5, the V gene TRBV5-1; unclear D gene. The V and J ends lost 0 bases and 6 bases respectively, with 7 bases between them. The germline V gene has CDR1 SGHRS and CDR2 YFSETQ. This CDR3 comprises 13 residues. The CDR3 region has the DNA TGCGCCAGCAGCTTGGCCTTAGGTCAGCCCCAGCATTTT. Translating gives CASSLALGQPQHF.

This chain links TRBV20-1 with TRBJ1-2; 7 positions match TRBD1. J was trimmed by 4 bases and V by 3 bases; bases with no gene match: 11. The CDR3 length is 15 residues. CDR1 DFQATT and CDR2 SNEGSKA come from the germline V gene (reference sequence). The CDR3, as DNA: TGCAGTGCTAGCCCGGGACAGCTCAGAGGCTATGGCTACACCTTC. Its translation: CSASPGQLRGYGYTF.

As DNA, the CDR3 is TGTGCCAGCAGCCAATCTGGGGGGAGCGGACTCAGGCACCTACAGGGCTACACCTTC. Translating it yields CASSQSGGSGLRHLQGYTF. This chain joins TRBV3-1 and TRBJ1-2; possibly TRBD1 for D (5 bases). The V gene's germline CDR1 is LGHDT and CDR2 YNNKEL (reference sequence). V dropped 2 bases and J dropped 8 bases, with 30 bases sitting between them. The CDR3 covers 19 residues.

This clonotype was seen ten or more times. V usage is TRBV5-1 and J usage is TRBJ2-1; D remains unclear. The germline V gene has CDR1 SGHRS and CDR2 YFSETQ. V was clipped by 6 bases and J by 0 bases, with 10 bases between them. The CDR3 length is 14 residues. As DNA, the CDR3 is TGCGCCAGCAAGGCGGTACCCTCCTACAATGAGCAGTTCTTC. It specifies CASKAVPSYNEQFF.

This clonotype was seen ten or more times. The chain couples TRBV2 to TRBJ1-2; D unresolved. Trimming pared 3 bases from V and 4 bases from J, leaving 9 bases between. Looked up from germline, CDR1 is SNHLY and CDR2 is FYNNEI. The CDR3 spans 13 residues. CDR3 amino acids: CASSDGFFYGYTF. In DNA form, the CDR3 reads TGTGCCAGCAGTGACGGATTTTTCTATGGCTACACCTTC.

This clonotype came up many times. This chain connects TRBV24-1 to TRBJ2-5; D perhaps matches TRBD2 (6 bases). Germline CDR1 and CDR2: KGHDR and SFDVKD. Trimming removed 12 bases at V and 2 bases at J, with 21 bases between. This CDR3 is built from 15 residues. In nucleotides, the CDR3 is TGTGCCTCCAAAGCAGGTCGGGCGGGACAAGAGACCCAGTACTTC. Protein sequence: CASKAGRAGQETQYF.

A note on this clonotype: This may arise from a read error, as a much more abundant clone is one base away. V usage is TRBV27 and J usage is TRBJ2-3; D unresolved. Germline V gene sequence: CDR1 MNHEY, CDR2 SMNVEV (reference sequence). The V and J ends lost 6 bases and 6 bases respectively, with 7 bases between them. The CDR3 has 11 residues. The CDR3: CASRRWDTQYF. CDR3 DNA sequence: TGTGCCAGCAGACGGTGGGATACGCAGTATTTT.

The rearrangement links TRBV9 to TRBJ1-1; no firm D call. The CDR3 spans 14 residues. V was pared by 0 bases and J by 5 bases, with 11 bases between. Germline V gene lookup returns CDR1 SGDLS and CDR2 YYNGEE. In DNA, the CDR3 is TGTGCCAGCAGCGTAGGGGTTTTGAGAACTGAAGCTTTCTTT. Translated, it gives CASSVGVLRTEAFF.

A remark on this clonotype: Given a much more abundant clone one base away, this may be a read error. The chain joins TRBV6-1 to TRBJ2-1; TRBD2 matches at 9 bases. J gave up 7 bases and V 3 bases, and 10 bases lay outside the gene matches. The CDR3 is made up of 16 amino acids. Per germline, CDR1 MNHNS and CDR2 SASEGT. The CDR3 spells CASSDVWAGGCNEQFF. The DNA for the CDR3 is TGTGCCAGCAGTGACGTCTGGGCGGGGGGGTGTAATGAGCAGTTCTTC.